Presented here are 22 T cell receptor beta chains from one specimen sequenced in a study of blood T cell repertoires in COVID-19. Profiling relied on immunoSEQ multiplex PCR, and the TCRdb table lists in-frame clones only, not all of them. The repertoire holds 400,000 or so clones, with over 75% as singletons. Sample: PBMCs or T cells enriched from blood (not recorded which). The receptors here all came from a man aged 25-45 years who had recovered from COVID-19.

This sequence joins TRBV5-4 and TRBJ1-2, with 8 bases fitting TRBD1. The CDR3 has 13 residues. The germline V gene has CDR1 SGHNT and CDR2 YYREEE (reference sequence). Trimming removed 5 bases from V and 7 bases from J; junction bases left unmatched: 7. The CDR3 here is CASSRPGQAGYTF. CDR3 nucleotides: TGTGCCAGCAGTCGACCGGGACAGGCTGGCTACACCTTC.

CDR3 region: CASSLGLTGGASGAFF. The CDR3 nucleotides are TGTGCCAGCAGCTTGGGGTTGACAGGGGGCGCTTCCGGAGCTTTCTTT. This chain connects TRBV5-6 to TRBJ1-1; 10 bases match TRBD1. V dropped 0 bases and J dropped 10; count of bases not matched to a gene: 12. The germline CDR1 and CDR2 sequences are SGHDT and YYEEEE. There are 16 residues in the CDR3.

V is TRBV28 and J is TRBJ2-1; maybe TRBD2 (6 bases). CDR1 and CDR2 from the germline V gene are MDHEN and SYDVKM. CDR3 length equals 14 residues. Trimming shortened V by 5 bases and J by 6 bases, and 14 bases separated the two germline ends. The chain's CDR3 is CASSDRDWGNEQFF. The CDR3 coding sequence is TGTGCCAGCAGTGACCGGGACTGGGGCAATGAGCAGTTCTTC.

This chain uses TRBV28 with TRBJ2-7; D is ambiguous. Trimming took off 2 bases at V and 0 bases at J, with 8 bases between the two ends. This CDR3 is built from 14 residues. Germline values: CDR1 MDHEN, CDR2 SYDVKM. DNA for the CDR3: TGTGCCAGCAGTTTAGAGGATAGCTCCTACGAGCAGTACTTC. The encoded protein is CASSLEDSSYEQYF.

The chain employs TRBV5-1 and TRBJ2-3, with D possibly TRBD2 on 5 matching bases. The CDR3 totals 17 residues. Germline assignment: CDR1 SGHRS and CDR2 YFSETQ. Trimming removed 1 base from V and 4 bases from J, with 19 bases in between. CDR3 sequence (DNA): TGCGCCAGCAGCTTGCTCGGGGTGGCAGTTCGGCCAGATACGCAGTATTTT. This codes for CASSLLGVAVRPDTQYF.

Worth noting for this clone: Other DNA sequences within the sample encode an identical CDR3. The chain is built from TRBV27 and TRBJ2-1; 13 nucleotides agree with TRBD2. Germline trimming cut 4 bases from V and 6 bases from J; bases unmatched to any gene: 3. This CDR3 spans 15 amino acids. The V gene's germline CDR1 is MNHEY and CDR2 SMNVEV (reference sequence). CDR3 residues: CASSSGTSGTNEQFF. CDR3 in DNA: TGTGCCAGCAGTTCCGGGACTAGCGGGACCAATGAGCAGTTCTTC.

A remark on this clone: Other nucleotide sequences in the sample specify the same CDR3. The chain employs TRBV5-1 and TRBJ2-5, with TRBD1 identical over 8 bases. The CDR3 loop spans 14 amino acids. CDR1 and CDR2 (germline): SGHRS, YFSETQ. The V segment lost 0 bases and the J segment 3 bases; nucleotides outside the gene matches: 1. CDR3 loop: CASSLVDREETQYF. For the CDR3, the DNA is TGCGCCAGCAGCTTGGTGGACAGGGAAGAGACCCAGTACTTC.

The rearrangement joins TRBV7-9 to TRBJ2-2, with 7 bases aligning to TRBD2. The CDR3 covers 16 residues. Germline CDR1 is SEHNR and CDR2 is FQNEAQ (reference sequence). V lost 1 base to trimming and J lost 4 bases; unmatched junction nucleotides: 6. CDR3 in amino acids: CASSLEPVAGTGELFF. In DNA form, the CDR3 reads TGTGCCAGCAGCTTAGAGCCAGTAGCGGGCACCGGGGAGCTGTTTTTT.

V and J are TRBV9 and TRBJ2-2, with no clear D. Germline assignment: CDR1 SGDLS and CDR2 YYNGEE. V was trimmed by 4 bases and J by 2 bases, leaving 12 bases between them. CDR3 length: 15 residues. The CDR3 protein is CASSPPAFNTGELFF. The CDR3 DNA follows: TGTGCCAGCAGCCCTCCAGCGTTCAACACCGGGGAGCTGTTTTTT.

The V and J genes are TRBV5-1 and TRBJ2-5, with D unresolved. CDR1 SGHRS and CDR2 YFSETQ come from the germline V gene. The V end lost 0 bases, the J end lost 4 bases, and 10 bases lay between the germline ends. CDR3 size: 14 residues. The CDR3 DNA is TGCGCCAGCAGCTTGGGGCAGCGCGGAGAGACCCAGTACTTC. Its translation is CASSLGQRGETQYF.

The chain recombines TRBV18 with TRBJ2-7, with 9 positions matching TRBD2. J gave up 6 bases and V 3 bases, and 3 bases lay outside the gene matches. Germline CDR1 reads KGHSH; CDR2 reads LQKENI. The CDR3 is 13 amino acids. CDR3 sequence: CASSPGTSSEQYF. CDR3 coding DNA: TGTGCCAGCTCACCCGGGACTAGCTCCGAGCAGTACTTC. Supplemented by reference TRBV18 and TRBJ2-7, the full variable domain reads NAGVMQNPRHLVRRRGQEARLRCSPMKGHSHVYWYRQLPEEGLKFMVYLQKENIIDESGMPKERFSAEFPKEGPSILRIQQVVRGDSAAYFCASSPGTSSEQYFGPGTRLTVT.

This clone appeared a few times. The chain employs TRBV10-1 and TRBJ1-2; 7 bases agree with TRBD1. This CDR3 spans 16 amino acids. Germline V gives CDR1 WNHNN, CDR2 SYGVQD (reference sequence). The trim removed 6 bases at V and 4 bases at J, leaving 14 bases unmatched. The CDR3 nucleotides read TGCGCCAGCAGCCCCCTACCTCCGACAGGGCCCTATGGCTACACCTTC. As protein: CASSPLPPTGPYGYTF.

J is TRBJ2-7 and V is TRBV12-5, with a weak D call TRBD1 (6 bases). The CDR3 loop spans 12 amino acids. Germline loops: CDR1 LGHNT, CDR2 FRNRAP. Trimming stripped 7 bases from V and 8 bases from J, with 15 bases between. DNA of the CDR3: TGTGCTAGTGCGGACAGAGGTGGCCAGCAGTACTTC. The encoded protein is CASADRGGQQYF.

This clone was observed a handful of times. The rearrangement uses TRBV27 and TRBJ2-1; perhaps TRBD2 as D (5 bases). The CDR3 sequence is 13 residues long. V gave up 8 bases and J gave up 3 bases, with 11 bases separating them. Germline loops: CDR1 MNHEY, CDR2 SMNVEV (reference sequence). The CDR3 DNA is TGTGCCAGCGGTGGTGGGAGCTACAATGAGCAGTTCTTC. Translating gives CASGGGSYNEQFF.

Note on this clone: The sample contains more than one DNA sequence encoding this CDR3. This chain joins TRBV11-3 and TRBJ2-7; a weak D match, TRBD1 (5 bases). The CDR3 is 13 residues long. Germline loops: CDR1 SGHNT, CDR2 YENEEA. The V end lost 3 bases, the J end lost 1 base, and 7 bases lay between the germline ends. The CDR3 region has the DNA TGTGCCAGCAGCTTTCAGGGTTCCTACGAGCAGTACTTC. Encoded protein: CASSFQGSYEQYF.

This sequence joins TRBV28 and TRBJ1-1; TRBD1 is a possible D gene (6 bases). Trimming took 6 bases from V and 2 from J, leaving 19 bases between them. The CDR3 contains 16 residues. Germline CDR1 reads MDHEN; CDR2 reads SYDVKM. CDR3 region: CASSPLGTPGNTEAFF. The DNA of the CDR3 is TGTGCCAGCAGCCCGCTCGGGACACCGGGAAACACTGAAGCTTTCTTT.

V and J are TRBV3-1 (or the pseudogene TRBV3-2) and TRBJ2-7, with D perhaps matching TRBD2 (5 bases). V lost 0 bases and J 12 bases, leaving 12 bases between the germline ends. Germline CDR1 reads LGHDT; CDR2 reads YNNKEL (reference sequence). The CDR3 is 12 amino acids. CDR3 sequence reads: CASSQESGAPYF. In DNA form, the CDR3 reads TGTGCCAGCAGCCAAGAGAGCGGCGCGCCGTACTTC.

This chain joins TRBV7-9 and TRBJ1-4; TRBD1 matches 8 bases. J gave up 3 bases and V 5 bases, and 5 bases lay outside the gene matches. Germline CDR1 and CDR2: SEHNR and FQNEAQ (reference sequence). CDR3 length equals 15 residues. CDR3: CASSKGQAANEKLFF. In DNA form, the CDR3 reads TGTGCCAGCAGCAAGGGACAGGCGGCTAATGAAAAACTGTTTTTT. Combining the CDR3 with reference TRBV7-9 and TRBJ1-4 gives the whole variable domain DTGVSQNPRHKITKRGQNVTFRCDPISEHNRLYWYRQTLGQGPEFLTYFQNEAQLEKSRLLSDRFSAERPKGSFSTLEIQRTEQGDSAMYLCASSKGQAANEKLFFGSGTQLSVL.

The chain is built from TRBV7-2 and TRBJ2-7, with D possibly TRBD1 on 8 matching bases. Trimming removed 5 bases from V and 5 bases from J, with 22 bases in between. This CDR3 region has 16 residues. From germline, CDR1 is SGHTA and CDR2 FQGNSA. The CDR3, as DNA: TGTGCCAGCAGCCCTCAGGGGGCTAGCGGTTTGGACGAGCAGTACTTC. This sequence encodes CASSPQGASGLDEQYF.

The chain recombines TRBV28 with TRBJ2-2; 7 bases fit TRBD1. The V segment lost 1 base and the J segment 8 bases; nucleotides outside the gene matches: 7. In germline, CDR1 is MDHEN, CDR2 SYDVKM. This CDR3 spans 15 amino acids. CDR3: CASSLSTGSLGELFF. The DNA for the CDR3 is TGTGCCAGCAGTTTATCGACAGGGTCACTAGGGGAGCTGTTTTTT.

The chain is built from TRBV6-5 and TRBJ1-1; D remains unclear. The germline V and J ends were trimmed by 7 bases and 0 bases, with 6 bases remaining between them. The CDR3 runs to 12 residues. CDR1 MNHEY and CDR2 SVGAGI come from the germline V gene. The CDR3 bases are TGTGCCAGCACCACTTTGAACACTGAAGCTTTCTTT. Its protein product is CASTTLNTEAFF.

This clone was found a few times. Here the CDR3 DNA reads TGTGCCAGCAGCCCCAGGCCGGGCACAGATACGCAGTATTTT. This gives the protein CASSPRPGTDTQYF. The chain joins TRBV7-9 to TRBJ2-3; D gene unclear. The V gene lost 5 bases and the J gene lost 1 base, with 10 bases spanning the gap. This CDR3 has 14 residues. Germline V CDR1 and CDR2: SEHNR, FQNEAQ (reference sequence).